Presented here are 23 T cell receptor beta chains from one specimen sequenced in a study of T-cell reconstitution after alpha-beta-depleted transplantation in children. Using unique molecular identifiers, the investigators prepared the TCRbeta library. TCRdb recomputed calls from the PCR reads with MiXCR, one row per CDR3 protein. The sample shows under 750,000 distinct CDR3 sequences, under 25% of them seen only once. Sequencing used PBMCs, mostly from graft donor cells, obtained 360 days after TCRalphabeta/CD19-depleted stem cell transplant. These receptor sequences come from a boy younger than two who had a stem cell transplant for acute myeloid leukemia, so the T cells may come from the graft donor.

This clonotype was counted a few times. V gene TRBV20-1 combines with J gene TRBJ1-3; no clear D gene. This CDR3 contains 16 residues. The germline CDR1 and CDR2 sequences are DFQATT and SNEGSKA (reference sequence). The ends were cut back, 0 bases at V and 0 bases at J, with 12 bases in the middle. In nucleotides, the CDR3 is TGCAGTGCTAGAGAGAGTGCGGTCCGCTCTGGAAACACCATATATTTT. Translating gives CSARESAVRSGNTIYF.

This sequence joins TRBV4-3 and TRBJ2-7, with D tentatively TRBD2 (6 bases). The CDR3 is 16 amino acids. The ends were cut back, 4 bases at V and 0 bases at J, with 16 bases in the middle. The V gene's germline CDR1 is LGHNA and CDR2 YSLEER. This CDR3 is CASSPGVGGSSYEQYF. CDR3 nucleotide sequence: TGCGCCAGCAGCCCCGGGGTGGGGGGATCCTCCTACGAGCAGTACTTC.

The chain joins TRBV4-2 to TRBJ2-5; 14 positions agree with TRBD2. V lost 9 bases and J lost 0; bases outside the gene matches: 6. The CDR3 extends over 16 amino acids. Germline V gives CDR1 LGHNA, CDR2 YNFKEQ. CDR3 in DNA: TGTGCCAGTCCGGGACTAGCGGGGGCGTACCAAGAGACCCAGTACTTC. Translated, it gives CASPGLAGAYQETQYF.

In this sample, this clonotype turned up a few times. V is TRBV15 and J is TRBJ2-1; D not resolved. The ends were cut back, 3 bases at V and 2 bases at J, with 5 bases in the middle. CDR3 length: 13 amino acids. Germline loops: CDR1 LNHNV, CDR2 YYDKDF (reference sequence). CDR3 nucleotides: TGTGCCACCAGCAGGTCAGCCTACAATGAGCAGTTCTTC. Protein: CATSRSAYNEQFF.

The sample holds a few counts of this clonotype. The V gene is TRBV6-4, the J gene TRBJ2-3, with 12 bases identical to TRBD1. CDR3 length: 21 residues. In germline, CDR1 is MRHNA, CDR2 SNTAGT. V was pared by 2 bases and J by 3 bases, with 18 bases of the junction left unmatched. CDR3 sequence: CASSDPLPHPGQGARTDTQYF. The CDR3 DNA sequence: TGTGCCAGCAGTGACCCCCTTCCTCACCCGGGACAGGGGGCCCGTACAGATACGCAGTATTTT.

A note on this clonotype: This may come from a read error, since a much larger clone is one base off. The chain couples TRBV20-1 to TRBJ1-6; tentative D call: TRBD1 (6 bases). Trimming pared 6 bases from V and 8 bases from J, leaving 20 bases between. Germline loops: CDR1 DFQATT, CDR2 SNEGSKA (reference sequence). The CDR3 sequence is 15 residues long. The CDR3 spells CSATGPGTWYSPLHF. The CDR3 DNA follows: TGCAGTGCCACCGGCCCCGGGACATGGTATTCACCCCTCCACTTT.

In this sample, this clonotype turned up many times. The chain recombines TRBV11-2 with TRBJ2-1; D gene unclear. Per the germline V gene, CDR1 is SGHAT and CDR2 is FQNNGV. The CDR3 extends over 14 amino acids. V gave up 5 bases and J gave up 7 bases, with 15 bases separating them. CDR3 protein: CASSPTPWKNEQFF. The CDR3 nucleotides are TGTGCCAGCAGCCCTACCCCTTGGAAGAATGAGCAGTTCTTC.

This clonotype was counted at least ten times. The CDR3 sequence is CAISARDRGSYEQYV. CDR3 coding DNA: TGTGCCATCAGTGCCCGGGACAGGGGCTCCTACGAGCAGTACGTC. The chain combines TRBV10-3 with TRBJ2-7; TRBD1 agrees at 10 bases. From germline, CDR1 is ENHRY and CDR2 SYGVKD. After removal of 4 bases from V and 0 bases from J, the junction contained 3 bases not matched to a gene. The CDR3 extends over 15 amino acids.

The V and J genes are TRBV12-3 or TRBV12-4 and TRBJ2-5; D uncertain. The CDR3 covers 13 residues. Trimming stripped 3 bases from V and 1 base from J, with 6 bases between. The DNA for the CDR3 is TGTGCCAGCAGTTTCAGCCTCCAAGAGACCCAGTACTTC. Translated: CASSFSLQETQYF.

This clonotype was recorded at least ten times. This chain joins TRBV13 and TRBJ2-5, with D tentatively TRBD1 (6 bases). In germline, CDR1 is PRHDT, CDR2 FYEKMQ (reference sequence). Trimming left V 4 bases short and J 4 bases short, with 16 bases between. The CDR3 extends over 15 amino acids. The CDR3 is CASSWNRDSGETQYF. The CDR3 DNA sequence: TGTGCCAGCAGCTGGAACAGGGATAGTGGAGAGACCCAGTACTTC.

V and J are TRBV20-1 and TRBJ1-2; D not certain. Trimming cost V 5 bases and J 8 bases, with 18 bases left between them. The CDR3 extends over 13 amino acids. Looked up from germline, CDR1 is DFQATT and CDR2 is SNEGSKA (reference sequence). The chain's CDR3 is CSADSWGGLGYTF. The CDR3 DNA sequence: TGCAGTGCTGATTCCTGGGGTGGCTTGGGCTACACCTTC.

This sequence joins TRBV27 and TRBJ2-5, with 14 nucleotides matching TRBD2. The CDR3 runs to 17 residues. After removal of 5 bases from V and 2 bases from J, the junction contained 7 bases not matched to a gene. The germline V gene encodes CDR1 MNHEY and CDR2 SMNVEV (reference sequence). CDR3 residues: CASSARTSGRRQETQYF. The DNA of the CDR3 is TGTGCCAGCAGTGCCCGGACTAGCGGGAGGCGGCAAGAGACCCAGTACTTC.

The chain joins TRBV7-8 to TRBJ1-5; the match to TRBD1 covers 7 bases. Trimming took 3 bases from V and 3 from J; bases not matched to a gene: 5. CDR3 length equals 15 residues. Per germline, CDR1 SGHVS and CDR2 FQNEAQ. CDR3: CASSLAGQFNQPQHF. DNA of the CDR3: TGTGCCAGCAGCTTGGCGGGACAGTTCAATCAGCCCCAGCATTTT. Based on the CDR3 plus reference TRBV7-8 and TRBJ1-5, the full variable domain is GAGVSQSPRYKVAKRGQDVALRCDPISGHVSLFWYQQALGQGPEFLTYFQNEAQLDKSGLPSDRFFAERPEGSVSTLKIQRTQQEDSAVYLCASSLAGQFNQPQHFGDGTRLSIL.

As for this clonotype: Its ends do not fully match the called genes, so a read error is possible. The chain recombines TRBV7-2 with TRBJ2-1; a weak D match, TRBD2 (6 bases). Germline-derived CDR1 and CDR2 are SGHTA and FQGNSA. This CDR3 is built from 14 residues. CDR3 region: CASSLGALGGHIVF. In DNA form, the CDR3 reads TGTGCCAGCAGCTTAGGAGCATTAGGAGGGCATATAGTCTTC.

This clonotype was found a few times. The chain links TRBV12-3 or TRBV12-4 to TRBJ1-1, with D possibly matching TRBD1 (5 bases). This CDR3 has 16 residues. The V end was cut by 3 bases, the J end by 0 bases, with 14 bases between. The CDR3 loop reads CASSLGGGGMNTEAFF. Written as DNA, the CDR3 is TGTGCCAGCAGTTTGGGGGGTGGTGGAATGAACACTGAAGCTTTCTTT.

This clonotype was counted only a few times. The chain combines TRBV20-1 with TRBJ2-7; D gene uncertain. CDR1 DFQATT and CDR2 SNEGSKA come from the germline V gene (reference sequence). CDR3 size: 10 residues. Between the trimmed V and J ends, which lost 7 bases and 3 bases, there was a span of 7 bases. CDR3: CSVGYYEQYV. The CDR3 DNA sequence: TGCAGTGTAGGGTACTACGAGCAGTACGTC.

This clonotype has more than one count but fewer than ten. The gene calls are TRBV12-3 or TRBV12-4 and TRBJ2-7; perhaps D is TRBD1 or TRBD2 (6 bases each). The CDR3 totals 14 residues. The V end lost 6 bases, the J end lost 6 bases, and 18 bases lay between the germline ends. For the CDR3, the DNA is TGTGCCAGCAGCCCGGGGGCCCCAGCGGGCGAGCAGTACTTC. Protein product: CASSPGAPAGEQYF.

V and J are TRBV5-1 and TRBJ1-1; D unresolved. Trimming stripped 6 bases from V and 2 bases from J, with 5 bases between. The CDR3 consists of 11 residues. CDR1 SGHRS and CDR2 YFSETQ come from the germline V gene. Here the CDR3 DNA reads TGCGCCAGCACGAGAAACACTGAAGCTTTCTTT. The encoded protein is CASTRNTEAFF.

The chain joins TRBV13 to TRBJ2-7; D not resolved. The CDR3 sequence is 13 residues long. Germline lookup yields CDR1 PRHDT and CDR2 FYEKMQ (reference sequence). The V gene lost 3 bases and the J gene lost 0 bases, with 6 bases spanning the gap. The DNA for the CDR3 is TGTGCCAGCAGCTTTTCGCACTCCTACGAGCAGTACTTC. Translated: CASSFSHSYEQYF.

This clonotype was detected a few times. The rearrangement uses TRBV13 and TRBJ1-6; D is perhaps TRBD1 (6 bases). The germline V gene has CDR1 PRHDT and CDR2 FYEKMQ (reference sequence). CDR3 length: 16 residues. Trimming left V 4 bases short and J 2 bases short, with 12 bases between. CDR3: CASSSTDRPYNSPLHF. The DNA of the CDR3 is TGTGCCAGCAGCTCAACTGACAGGCCCTATAATTCACCCCTCCACTTT.

This clonotype was found many times. The chain links TRBV5-1 to TRBJ2-3, with D unresolved. V gave up 0 bases and J gave up 3 bases, with 8 bases separating them. From germline, CDR1 is SGHRS and CDR2 YFSETQ. The CDR3 covers 14 residues. CDR3 DNA sequence: TGCGCCAGCAGCTTGGGGACGGTAACAGATACGCAGTATTTT. This encodes CASSLGTVTDTQYF. The complete variable domain, with remaining parts taken from reference TRBV5-1 and TRBJ2-3, reads KAGVTQTPRYLIKTRGQQVTLSCSPISGHRSVSWYQQTPGQGLQFLFEYFSETQRNKGNFPGRFSGRQFSNSRSEMNVSTLELGDSALYLCASSLGTVTDTQYFGPGTRLTVL.

The genes are TRBV6-5 and TRBJ1-1; maybe TRBD1 (5 bases). Germline CDR1 MNHEY, CDR2 SVGAGI. The length of the CDR3 is 14 residues. The V and J ends lost 0 bases and 1 base respectively, with 6 bases between them. The DNA of the CDR3 is TGTGCCAGCAGTTACTCCGACAGGAACACTGAAGCTTTCTTT. As protein: CASSYSDRNTEAFF.

This chain uses TRBV5-5 with TRBJ2-1; D not resolved. There are 15 residues in the CDR3. Trimming left V 3 bases short and J 4 bases short, with 14 bases between. Germline CDR1 is SGHKS and CDR2 is YYEKEE (reference sequence). In DNA, the CDR3 is TGTGCCAGCAGCTCCCGTTCCCCCTTGTACAATGAGCAGTTCTTC. Encoded protein: CASSSRSPLYNEQFF.